Described below is a single TCR beta chain sequence and its context. Its matching antigen is unknown. Assay: immunoSEQ multiplex PCR; the TCRdb copy retains only in-frame clones and omits some. The sample lists roughly 300,000 clones; 65% to 90% were seen once. As to treatment: around 19 received Ad26.COV2.S at low or high dose, single or two shots; 5 received placebo; per-sample allocation not given. Repertoires come from day 63 after the first vaccine or placebo injection. There are 16 residues in the CDR3. Germline V gene lookup returns CDR1 SEHNR and CDR2 FQNEAQ (reference sequence). V lost 5 bases and J lost 8, with 21 bases in between. This sample is drawn from a study of Ad26.COV2.S vaccination and SARS-CoV-2 variants. At the level of the study: Once or twice, 56 days apart, Ad26.COV2.S was delivered intramuscularly.

Findings and limits, study-wide: Spike-specific TCR breadth in vaccine recipients exceeded that seen in placebo recipients.

This chain uses TRBV7-9 with TRBJ1-4; tentative D call: TRBD1 (5 bases). The source is a person between 18 and 65 years old who received the Ad26.COV2.S COVID-19 vaccine or a placebo. Sequencing was performed on peripheral blood, taken in a trial of Ad26.COV2.S vaccine versus placebo. CDR3 sequence: CASSQNGGPAYEKLFF. For the CDR3, the DNA is TGTGCCAGCAGCCAGAACGGGGGTCCGGCCTACGAAAAACTGTTTTTT.